These 2 T cell receptor beta chains share one sample of origin, sequenced in a study of CD8+CD57+ T cells in acquired aplastic anemia (dated by TCRdb to 2017 to 2018). The reads were generated on an Illumina HiSeq 2000. Profiling of TCR beta VDJ combinations and CDR3 sequences used genomic DNA as the template. Through fastp at Q25 and MiXCR, TCRdb rebuilt clones from the public reads, retaining in-frame beta chains. Entries are consolidated by CDR3 protein sequence, retaining the most common genes and DNA. This sample comprises under 200,000 distinct CDR3 sequences, approximately 48% of them detected only once. Approximately 9.4% of the sample goes to the ten largest clones. The patients picked for sequencing were ones in whom flow cytometry had shown an expansion of CD8+CD57+ cells. The sample comprised sorted CD4+, CD8+, or CD8+CD57+ T cells (not recorded which) from PBMCs. The receptors shown here come from a human donor with aplastic anemia.

This chain connects TRBV19 to TRBJ1-1; possible D gene TRBD1, 5 bases. There are 11 residues in the CDR3. Trimming stripped 11 bases from V and 11 bases from J, with 18 bases between. CDR1 is LNHDA, CDR2 SQIVND, per germline (reference sequence). CDR3 nucleotide sequence: TGTGCCGTGGTATGGCAGGGATTGGCTTTCTTT. Its protein product is CAVVWQGLAFF.

This clonotype has a count of ten or more. The CDR3, as DNA: TGTGCCAGCAGCTTAACTGGACAGGGGCACGAGCAGTACTTC. This encodes CASSLTGQGHEQYF. V and J are TRBV7-9 and TRBJ2-7, with TRBD1 matching over 9 bases. The CDR3 has 14 amino acids. V lost 2 bases and J lost 5; bases outside the gene matches: 4. Germline assignment: CDR1 SEHNR and CDR2 FQNEAQ (reference sequence).